This entry is about one TCR beta chain. The specificity of this receptor is unknown. Including cysteine and phenylalanine, the CDR3 has 13 amino acids. The DNA is unrecorded. CDR1 and CDR2 are drawn from the germline V gene (reference sequence): SEHNR, FQNEAQ. The data were taken from a study of CXCR3-negative and CXCR3-positive naive CD8 T cells (dated by TCRdb to 2018 to 2020). Turning to the overall study: In total, some 140 million TRB reads were obtained, which works out to roughly 1.5 +/- 0.3 million reads per library. Diversity and physicochemical repertoire analyses covered roughly ten donors pooled from two independent experiments. Naive subsets from 5 or 6 donors and memory cells from 3 donors were included in the TRBV-TRBJ cluster analysis. Study-wide findings and limitations: Because surface CD5, which has been linked to self-reactivity in mice, was comparable between naive subsets, TCR interaction strength was also inferred from TRB CDR3 physicochemical properties. Naive CXCR3-negative and CXCR3-positive cells from the same donor showed similar TRBV-TRBJ usage, whereas memory cells showed distinct patterns. CXCR3 expression partially decreased after cryopreservation, so most assays used freshly isolated PBMCs. Repertoire diversity was comparably high in both naive subsets but much lower in memory CD8+ T cells. TRB CDR3s from CXCR3-positive naive cells showed higher hydrophobicity (lower Kidera factor 4), lower energy, and higher strength and volume indices than CXCR3-negative naive cells.

Sequencing took place on a NextSeq 550. The Human TCR Profiling Kit (MiLaboratory) was used to prepare UMI-labeled 5' RACE TRB cDNA libraries. The full amount of extracted RNA was used for cDNA synthesis, and the full amount of resulting cDNA was used for PCR amplification. Libraries were prepared in parallel with an identical number of PCR cycles. As for how the authors treated the data: With a minimum of two reads required per UMI, MIGEC and MiXCR pulled out about 53,000 +/- 10,000 unique UMI-labeled TRB cDNA molecules from each library. An average of about 40,000 +/- 10,000 functional in-frame TRB CDR3 nucleotide clonotypes without stop codons was found per library. After downsampling to 5000 UMI-labeled TRB molecules per sample, diversity metrics such as normalized Shannon-Wiener and Chao1 were calculated in VDJtools. Clonotype-size-weighted physicochemical properties of the central five CDR3 residues (interaction energy, strength, volume and Kidera factor 4) were computed in VDJtools. Reads reprocessed by TCRdb are summarized as one entry per CDR3 protein sequence, and DNA is absent. These V and J calls originate from TCRdb's pipeline instead of the authors' own analysis. The sample has over 100,000 distinct CDR3 sequences on record. The biggest ten clones account for 0.45% to 0.6% of the sample.

Each CD8+ T cell subset was flow-sorted in triplicate, and 300,000 or so cells per subset were placed directly into RLT lysis buffer. To keep memory contaminants out, a stringent definition of naive CD8+ T cells was applied: CD45RO-CCR7+CD27+CD95-. Peripheral blood mononuclear cells were isolated from buffy coats using standard density gradient centrifugation. Naive CXCR3-negative and CXCR3-positive CD8+ T cells were flow-sorted using a FACSAria III. Total RNA was extracted from sorted cells with an RNeasy Mini Kit. Here the chain combines TRBV7-9 and TRBJ2-7; TCRdb's D call, TRBD1, is unchecked because there is no DNA. The source material was naive CXCR3- CD8+ T cells from blood. Per the publication, the cell subset or site label means: CD45RO-CCR7+CD27+CD95- naive CD8+ T cells lacking CXCR3 (TNR3-). This receptor was obtained from a human donor in good health. Some clones in this sample may be carry-over from other donors' samples. CDR3 protein: CASAGTGPDEQFF.